These 20 T cell receptor beta chains share one sample of origin, sequenced in a study of blood T cell repertoires in COVID-19. TCRdb keeps only in-frame clones here, not all; method: immunoSEQ multiplex PCR. Of 70,000 or so clones in the sample, around 79% were seen once. Sequencing was carried out using peripheral blood. The receptor source for this set is a woman in her seventies with acute or convalescent COVID-19.

The V call is TRBV2, the J call TRBJ2-2, with D maybe TRBD1 (6 bases). The CDR3 has 14 residues. The germline V and J ends were trimmed by 8 bases and 3 bases, with 13 bases remaining between them. Germline V gene lookup returns CDR1 SNHLY and CDR2 FYNNEI. The CDR3 sequence is CASSQRGYTGELFF. CDR3 nucleotide sequence: TGTGCCAGCTCTCAAAGGGGGTACACCGGGGAGCTGTTTTTT.

This chain connects TRBV9 to TRBJ2-3, with 11 bases fitting TRBD2. Germline V CDR1 and CDR2: SGDLS, YYNGEE. Unmatched junction bases numbered 3, after V lost 1 base and J lost 2 bases. The CDR3 spans 16 residues. CDR3 sequence: CASSVPLAGDTDTQYF. The CDR3, as DNA: TGTGCCAGCAGCGTACCACTAGCGGGAGACACAGATACGCAGTATTTT.

This clone was seen a few times. Because the CDR3's place on the DNA is in doubt, the DNA is left out and the CDR3 is given as listed by TCRdb. The V call is TRBV6-5, the J call TRBJ1-5. Germline V gives CDR1 MNHEY, CDR2 SVGAGI. From its first to its last residue, the CDR3 has 16 amino acids. This chain's CDR3 is CASSSSGGMGNQPQHF.

The J gene is TRBJ2-5, the V gene TRBV5-1, with TRBD2 matching over 7 bases. The CDR3 spans 14 residues. CDR1 SGHRS and CDR2 YFSETQ come from the germline V gene. V was pared by 7 bases and J by 2 bases, with 8 bases of the junction left unmatched. Here the CDR3 reads CASLAAGSQETQYF. The DNA for the CDR3 is TGCGCCAGCCTAGCGGCGGGAAGTCAAGAGACCCAGTACTTC.

This sequence joins TRBV5-1 and TRBJ1-2; D is ambiguous. The CDR3 contains 14 residues. Trimming stripped 0 bases from V and 9 bases from J, with 15 bases between. CDR1 and CDR2 (germline): SGHRS, YFSETQ. The CDR3 nucleotides read TGCGCCAGCAGCTTGGGCGGGGTGTCGGATAGCTACACCTTC. Protein sequence: CASSLGGVSDSYTF. The full variable domain, with the rest looked up from reference TRBV5-1 and TRBJ1-2, is KAGVTQTPRYLIKTRGQQVTLSCSPISGHRSVSWYQQTPGQGLQFLFEYFSETQRNKGNFPGRFSGRQFSNSRSEMNVSTLELGDSALYLCASSLGGVSDSYTFGSGTRLTVV.

This sequence joins TRBV10-3 and TRBJ1-5; possible D gene TRBD1, 5 bases. V lost 4 bases and J lost 5, with 9 bases in between. CDR1 and CDR2 from the germline V gene are ENHRY and SYGVKD. The CDR3 spans 13 residues. DNA for the CDR3: TGTGCCATCAGTGGAGGAGGGGATCAGCCCCAGCATTTT. Translating it yields CAISGGGDQPQHF.

This CDR3 is CASSLYRQPKETQYF. The CDR3 nucleotides are TGTGCCAGCAGCCTCTATCGACAGCCCAAAGAGACCCAGTACTTC. V gene TRBV4-2 combines with J gene TRBJ2-5, with TRBD1 as a possible D gene (5 bases). This CDR3 is built from 15 residues. Per the germline V gene, CDR1 is LGHNA and CDR2 is YNFKEQ. Trimming took 4 bases from V and 3 from J, leaving 15 bases between them.

The gene calls are TRBV6-6 and TRBJ1-3, with D possibly being TRBD1 (5 bases). The germline V gene has CDR1 MNHNY and CDR2 SVGAGI (reference sequence). V shed 6 bases and J shed 0 bases, with 9 bases lying between them. The CDR3 has 14 amino acids. CDR3 residues: CASSKGVSGNTIYF. For the CDR3, the DNA is TGTGCCAGCAGCAAAGGGGTCTCTGGAAACACCATATATTTT.

The chain is built from TRBV6-5 and TRBJ1-2; 10 bases map to TRBD1. This CDR3 region has 16 residues. Unmatched junction bases numbered 7, after V lost 2 bases and J lost 4 bases. From germline, CDR1 is MNHEY and CDR2 SVGAGI. The CDR3 loop is CASSYTRTGGGYGYTF. Here the CDR3 DNA reads TGTGCCAGCAGTTACACCCGGACAGGGGGAGGCTATGGCTACACCTTC.

This chain connects TRBV7-2 to TRBJ1-1; no reliable D call. Germline V gives CDR1 SGHTA, CDR2 FQGNSA. CDR3 length: 16 residues. V lost 5 bases to trimming and J lost 2 bases, with 18 bases between them. CDR3 residues: CASSAQVRMSNTEAFF. In DNA form, the CDR3 reads TGTGCCAGCAGCGCCCAGGTTCGTATGAGTAACACTGAAGCTTTCTTT.

This clone showed up just a few times. Germline is not matched at one junction end, which may reflect a read error. The rearrangement links TRBV13 to TRBJ1-1; D remains ambiguous. Germline CDR1 PRHDT, CDR2 FYEKMQ (reference sequence). This CDR3 contains 13 residues. The CDR3 DNA sequence: TGTGCCAGCAGCTTAGGACAGAACGCTGAAGCTTTCTTT. Protein sequence: CASSLGQNAEAFF.

The rearrangement uses TRBV6-2 or TRBV6-3 and TRBJ1-1; D gene ambiguous. Between the trimmed V and J ends, which lost 6 bases and 1 base, there was a span of 12 bases. Looked up from germline, CDR1 is MNHEY and CDR2 is SVGEGT. This CDR3 is 14 amino acids long. For the CDR3, the DNA is TGTGCCAGCAGCCCTCTTGAGGGGAACACTGAAGCTTTCTTT. As protein: CASSPLEGNTEAFF.

The chain links TRBV4-2 to TRBJ1-1; D call uncertain. The V end was cut by 4 bases, the J end by 0 bases, with 12 bases between. This CDR3 region has 15 residues. Per the germline V gene, CDR1 is LGHNA and CDR2 is YNFKEQ. The CDR3 DNA is TGTGCCAGCAGCCCCTTGGAGAGCCTGAACACTGAAGCTTTCTTT. As protein: CASSPLESLNTEAFF.

Written as DNA, the CDR3 is TGTGCCAGCAGCTTGAGGCGGGGGGGCCAAAACATTCAGTACTTC. This translates into CASSLRRGGQNIQYF. V is TRBV5-4 and J is TRBJ2-4, with TRBD2 identical over 9 bases. Losses at the gene ends were 1 base for V and 5 bases for J; bases not matched to a gene: 4. This CDR3 contains 15 residues. The germline V gene encodes CDR1 SGHNT and CDR2 YYREEE (reference sequence).

The DNA for the CDR3 is TGCAGCGTACGGACGGGGGTCTCCTACGAGCAGTACTTC. Amino acid sequence: CSVRTGVSYEQYF. V is TRBV29-1 and J is TRBJ2-7; D possibly corresponds to TRBD2 (6 bases). This CDR3 region has 13 residues. Trimming pared 6 bases from V and 0 bases from J, leaving 12 bases between. In germline, CDR1 is SQVTM, CDR2 ANQGSEA.

The V gene is TRBV29-1, the J gene TRBJ2-2, with 10 bases aligning to TRBD1. V dropped 7 bases and J dropped 6; count of bases not matched to a gene: 14. The CDR3 contains 16 residues. Germline CDR1 SQVTM, CDR2 ANQGSEA. The CDR3 nucleotides read TGCAGCGCCATCGCTCCGGGACAGGGGCGGTCCGGGGAGCTGTTTTTT. Protein product: CSAIAPGQGRSGELFF.

CDR3 in amino acids: CASSQSSGNTEAFF. CDR3 nucleotides: TGTGCCAGCAGCCAAAGTAGTGGGAACACTGAAGCTTTCTTT. V gene TRBV16 combines with J gene TRBJ1-1; D gene uncertain. CDR3 length: 14 residues. V was clipped by 2 bases and J by 1 base, with 8 bases between them. Per germline, CDR1 KGHSY and CDR2 FQNENV.

This sequence joins TRBV29-1 and TRBJ1-2; D ambiguous. CDR3 length: 11 residues. Between the trimmed V and J ends, which lost 6 bases and 3 bases, there was a span of 8 bases. Germline V gene sequence: CDR1 SQVTM, CDR2 ANQGSEA. CDR3 coding DNA: TGCAGCGTCCCGGGAGACTATGGCTACACCTTC. Amino acid sequence: CSVPGDYGYTF. The entire variable domain, with the rest obtained from reference TRBV29-1 and TRBJ1-2, is as follows: SAVISQKPSRDICQRGTSLTIQCQVDSQVTMMFWYRQQPGQSLTLIATANQGSEATYESGFVIDKFPISRPNLTFSTLTVSNMSPEDSSIYLCSVPGDYGYTFGSGTRLTVV.

The sample holds one count of this clone. The V and J genes are TRBV6-1 and TRBJ2-5; possibly TRBD1 for D (5 bases). V was trimmed by 2 bases and J by 2 bases, leaving 9 bases between them. Germline CDR1 MNHNS, CDR2 SASEGT. The CDR3 runs 14 residues. The CDR3 region has the DNA TGTGCCAGCAGTGAATGGGGCAGGCAAGAGACCCAGTACTTC. Encoded protein: CASSEWGRQETQYF.

The chain joins TRBV2 to TRBJ2-5; tentative D call: TRBD2 (5 bases). This CDR3 contains 14 residues. Germline-derived CDR1 and CDR2 are SNHLY and FYNNEI. Trimming pared 7 bases from V and 4 bases from J, leaving 16 bases between. The CDR3 DNA is TGTGCCAGCAAAGCGGACCCTTCGGGAGAGACCCAGTACTTC. Translating gives CASKADPSGETQYF.